The clone carrying this TCR beta chain has ten or more counts. The target antigen is unknown. Trimming at V came to 1 base and at J to 0 bases, leaving 5 bases not matched to a gene. The CDR3 covers 16 residues. The germline V gene has CDR1 GTSNPN and CDR2 SVGIG (reference sequence). The sample comes from a study of early T cells in non-severe SARS-CoV-2 infection. Background on the study: Sequencing was performed on bulk RNA from unsorted whole blood, leaving chains unpaired. General study findings and limits: Lookups in VDJdb leaned toward anti-spike CD8 responses and missed private and CD4 specificities.

Unique molecular identifiers were attached to individual cDNA molecules. TCRdb reanalysed the 5' RACE reads using MiXCR and keeps one entry per CDR3 protein. The sample contains about 48,000 distinct CDR3 sequences, over 7.5% of which appear only once. The J gene is TRBJ1-1, the V gene TRBV30; 10 positions agree with TRBD1. Sequencing used whole blood. This receptor was taken from an adult who was a healthcare worker with PCR-confirmed SARS-CoV-2 infection or an uninfected control (not recorded which). In nucleotides, the CDR3 is TGTGCCTGGAGTGACCGGGACAGGGGAATGAACACTGAAGCTTTCTTT. This gives the protein CAWSDRDRGMNTEAFF.